This T cell receptor beta chain appears in the sequencing data of a study of yellow fever vaccine responses in identical twins. TCRdb re-analysed the RT-PCR reads in MiXCR, keeping a single row per CDR3 protein. The table has roughly 6,000 distinct CDR3 sequences, 50% to 75% seen once. This TCR was sampled from a woman under 30 who received the yellow fever vaccine. The sequences come from T cells from blood (PBMCs), unsorted or a sorted subset (not recorded which), collected before or after yellow fever vaccination (not recorded which).

CDR3 nucleotide sequence: TGTGCCAGCAGCTTAACAGCTAACAATGAGCAGTTCTTC. Translated, it gives CASSLTANNEQFF. The chain couples TRBV7-3 to TRBJ2-1; D unresolved. There are 13 residues in the CDR3. Trimming shortened V by 0 bases and J by 5 bases, and 5 bases separated the two germline ends. Germline CDR1 SGHTA, CDR2 FQGTGA.